What follows describes a single TCR beta chain. Its antigen is not identified. This sample stems from a study of CD8 T cells in Susac syndrome. V lost 3 bases and J 7 bases, leaving 8 bases between the germline ends. The CDR3 runs 13 residues. Germline CDR1 reads SGHRS; CDR2 reads YFSETQ. General observations from the study: In Susac patients, clonal expansion was not detected in CD4+ cells.

RNA amounts of about 0.45 to 1 ug underwent reverse transcription with random hexamers. Via MiXCR, TCRdb re-called the immunoSEQ multiplex PCR reads, giving one row per CDR3 protein. The sample has under 250,000 distinct CDR3 sequences; approximately 94% are singletons. The sequence derives from a human donor with Susac syndrome. The material sequenced was CD4+ T cells from PBMCs. The chain employs TRBV5-1 and TRBJ1-6; no reliable D call. Here the CDR3 DNA reads TGCGCCAGCAGCTCCCAGGAGAATTCACCCCTCCACTTT. It specifies CASSSQENSPLHF.